A single sample gave rise to the 8 T cell receptor beta chains below, sequenced in a study of T cell responses to AZD1222 COVID-19 vaccine. Sequencing was performed with immunoSEQ multiplex PCR; in TCRdb, only in-frame clones are kept and a portion is missing. The table records about 140,000 clones, over 90% of them present only once. Sequencing was performed on peripheral blood, taken on day 0 of MenACWY control vaccination. The receptors originated from an adult in good health.

V gene TRBV21-1 combines with J gene TRBJ1-5. TRBV21-1 is given as a pseudogene. CDR3 length equals 17 residues. The CDR3 sequence is CASSKGSGGRKNQPQHF. The CDR3, as DNA: TGTGCCAGCAGCAAAGGTTCGGGGGGGCGGAAAAATCAGCCCCAGCATTTT.

V gene TRBV5-5 combines with J gene TRBJ1-2, with D perhaps TRBD1 (5 bases). Germline V gene lookup returns CDR1 SGHKS and CDR2 YYEKEE (reference sequence). The CDR3 extends over 13 amino acids. V was clipped by 1 base and J by 6 bases, with 10 bases between them. DNA for the CDR3: TGTGCCAGCAGCTTGTGGGGGGATGATGGCTACACCTTC. Translating gives CASSLWGDDGYTF.

The chain carries TRBV6-5 and TRBJ1-1; tentatively, D is TRBD1 (6 bases). Germline CDR1 reads MNHEY; CDR2 reads SVGAGI. V gave up 6 bases and J gave up 0 bases, with 11 bases separating them. The CDR3 is 14 residues long. The CDR3 DNA reads as TGTGCCAGCAGGGGAACAGGGCTGAACACTGAAGCTTTCTTT. Its translation is CASRGTGLNTEAFF.

Only one count was recorded for this clone. The chain employs TRBV6-1 and TRBJ1-5; D uncertain. Between the trimmed V and J ends, which lost 3 bases and 9 bases, there was a span of 12 bases. The CDR3 has 13 amino acids. Looked up from germline, CDR1 is MNHNS and CDR2 is SASEGT. DNA for the CDR3: TGTGCCAGCAGTGATACGAGACTTCGGCCCCAGCATTTT. Translation: CASSDTRLRPQHF.

The chain links TRBV4-2 to TRBJ1-3, with a possible D match to TRBD1 (5 bases). Germline V gives CDR1 LGHNA, CDR2 YNFKEQ. The V end was cut by 5 bases, the J end by 2 bases, with 13 bases between. The CDR3 has 15 residues. This CDR3 reads CASSRGAGTGNTIYF. Written as DNA, the CDR3 is TGTGCCAGCAGCAGAGGAGCAGGGACTGGAAACACCATATATTTT.

The genes are TRBV16 and TRBJ1-5; D remains unclear. Germline CDR1 KGHSY, CDR2 FQNENV. This CDR3 is built from 13 residues. V was shortened by 0 bases and J by 6 bases, with 6 bases between the two germline ends. The CDR3 loop is CASSQSGGQPQHF. For the CDR3, the DNA is TGTGCCAGCAGCCAATCAGGTGGTCAGCCCCAGCATTTT.

CDR3 region: CASSPPRDRDYEQYF. The DNA for the CDR3 is TGTGCCAGCAGCCCACCCCGGGACAGGGACTACGAGCAGTACTTC. This rearrangement joins TRBV7-8 to TRBJ2-7, with TRBD1 matching 9 bases. Germline values: CDR1 SGHVS, CDR2 FQNEAQ. V gave up 5 bases and J gave up 3 bases; unmatched junction bases: 8. This CDR3 is 15 amino acids long.

This clone has just a few counts. This rearrangement joins TRBV25-1 to TRBJ2-7; TRBD1 is a possible D gene (5 bases). V shed 3 bases and J shed 2 bases, with 8 bases lying between them. Germline-derived CDR1 and CDR2 are MGHDK and SYGVNS. This CDR3 comprises 13 residues. The DNA of the CDR3 is TGTGCCAGCAGTGACAGGGAACCCTACGAGCAGTACTTC. This translates into CASSDREPYEQYF.